What follows are 11 T cell receptor beta chains derived from one specimen sequenced in a study of cytomegalovirus exposure and HLA in healthy donors. A multiplex PCR was run with 60 Vbeta primers and 13 Jbeta primers. Repertoires were generated with immunoSEQ multiplex PCR, while TCRdb's copy carries only in-frame clones and drops some. Here the sample spans about 89,000 clones, under 80% being singletons. What was sequenced was PBMCs. Receptors originate from a male donor in good health and CMV-seronegative.

The chain combines TRBV6-5 with TRBJ1-5; D unresolved. CDR3 length: 16 amino acids. V was clipped by 0 bases and J by 3 bases, with 12 bases between them. Germline V gene lookup returns CDR1 MNHEY and CDR2 SVGAGI. CDR3 loop: CASSYSFRHINQPQHF. For the CDR3, the DNA is TGTGCCAGCAGTTACTCTTTTCGACACATCAATCAGCCCCAGCATTTT.

The rearrangement uses TRBV5-4 and TRBJ2-3; 8 nucleotides match TRBD2. From germline, CDR1 is SGHNT and CDR2 YYREEE (reference sequence). The J segment lost 4 bases and the V segment lost 4 bases, leaving 5 bases of the junction unmatched. The CDR3 covers 14 residues. Here the CDR3 DNA reads TGTGCCAGCAGCGAGACTAGCGAGGCAGATACGCAGTATTTT. It codes for CASSETSEADTQYF.

The chain combines TRBV10-1 with TRBJ2-5; TRBD2 matches 9 bases. The end of the DNA fits TRBJ2-7 better, so the J call may be wrong. Germline values: CDR1 WNHNN, CDR2 SYGVQD (reference sequence). The CDR3 runs to 14 residues. CDR3 DNA sequence: TGCGCCAGCGGCAATAGCGGGAGCTCCTACGAGCAGTACTTC. It encodes CASGNSGSSYEQYF.

The chain combines TRBV11-3 with TRBJ1-1; D unclear. The CDR3 spans 15 residues. V was trimmed by 3 bases and J by 2 bases, leaving 13 bases between them. Germline assignment: CDR1 SGHNT and CDR2 YENEEA. The CDR3 nucleotides read TGTGCCAGCAGCTTGTCATCAGGTTTCAACACTGAAGCTTTCTTT. This encodes CASSLSSGFNTEAFF.

The genes are TRBV28 and TRBJ2-3; D ambiguous. In germline, CDR1 is MDHEN, CDR2 SYDVKM. The CDR3 has 11 amino acids. V gave up 6 bases and J gave up 3 bases, with 4 bases separating them. The CDR3 is CASRSTDTQYF. CDR3 bases: TGTGCCAGCAGATCGACAGATACGCAGTATTTT.

This clone was detected a few times. V gene TRBV7-9 combines with J gene TRBJ2-7; TRBD1 might be the D (8 bases). CDR1 SEHNR and CDR2 FQNEAQ come from the germline V gene (reference sequence). Deletions cut 6 bases from V and 5 bases from J, with 17 bases between. The CDR3 is 14 amino acids. The CDR3 region has the DNA TGTGCCAGCAGGTCACAGGGGGGGATACACGAGCAGTACTTC. Its protein product is CASRSQGGIHEQYF.

The chain is built from TRBV5-1 and TRBJ2-3; 10 nucleotides align to TRBD2. Trimming took 1 base from V and 4 from J; bases not matched to a gene: 3. Germline loops: CDR1 SGHRS, CDR2 YFSETQ. CDR3 length: 15 amino acids. Written as DNA, the CDR3 is TGCGCCAGCAGCTTGAAACTAGCGGGGCCAGATACGCAGTATTTT. This encodes CASSLKLAGPDTQYF.

This chain uses TRBV6-5 with TRBJ1-1; TRBD1 agrees at 7 bases. CDR3 length: 12 residues. V lost 5 bases to trimming and J lost 8 bases; unmatched junction nucleotides: 5. CDR1 MNHEY and CDR2 SVGAGI come from the germline V gene. As DNA, the CDR3 is TGTGCCAGCAGTCGGACAGGTTCAGAAGCTTTCTTT. This sequence encodes CASSRTGSEAFF.

The chain uses TRBV7-2 and TRBJ1-2; 7 bases fit TRBD1. Looked up from germline, CDR1 is SGHTA and CDR2 is FQGNSA. CDR3 length: 15 amino acids. Germline trimming cut 2 bases from V and 2 bases from J; bases unmatched to any gene: 5. CDR3 protein: CASSLPDRANYGYTF. As DNA, the CDR3 is TGTGCCAGCAGCTTACCCGACAGGGCCAACTATGGCTACACCTTC. Together with reference TRBV7-2 and TRBJ1-2, the CDR3 gives the full variable domain: GAGVSQSPSNKVTEKGKDVELRCDPISGHTALYWYRQSLGQGLEFLIYFQGNSAPDKSGLPSDRFSAERTGGSVSTLTIQRTQQEDSAVYLCASSLPDRANYGYTFGSGTRLTVV.

The chain employs TRBV28 and TRBJ2-7, with D tentatively TRBD1 (8 bases). The CDR3 is made up of 13 amino acids. CDR1 MDHEN and CDR2 SYDVKM come from the germline V gene. V was cut by 8 bases and J by 9 bases, with 20 bases left in between. Here the CDR3 reads CASLWTGTGGQYF. The CDR3 DNA sequence: TGTGCCAGCCTCTGGACAGGGACGGGGGGGCAGTACTTC.

This chain connects TRBV20-1 to TRBJ2-3; D not resolved. The CDR3 is 11 residues long. Trimming stripped 2 bases from V and 6 bases from J, with 6 bases between. CDR1 is DFQATT and CDR2 is SNEGSKA in the germline V gene (reference sequence). The CDR3: CSARSSDTQYF. The CDR3 DNA reads as TGCAGTGCTAGAAGCTCGGATACGCAGTATTTT.